What follows is one T cell receptor beta chain and its context. What it recognizes is unknown. Unique molecular identifiers featured in each of the TCR beta cDNA libraries. TCRdb independently ran MiXCR on the PCR reads; one entry per CDR3 protein. Among roughly 400,000 distinct CDR3 sequences listed, approximately 37% were seen once. Trimming shortened V by 5 bases and J by 1 base, and 14 bases separated the two germline ends. The CDR3 is 15 amino acids. The data originate from a study of post-analysis software for immune sequencing data. General observations from the study: TRBV5-6, TRBV5-1 and TRBV20-1 were among a handful of TRBV segments more frequent in patients than controls.

The TCR originated in a girl aged 2-10 years with multiple sclerosis. This sequence joins TRBV12-3 or TRBV12-4 and TRBJ2-5, with a possible D match to TRBD2 (5 bases). The source material was blood. The DNA for the CDR3 is TGTGCCAGCAGTCCTAGGCCGGGGATCCAAGAGACCCAGTACTTC. Protein: CASSPRPGIQETQYF.